This TCR beta chain was captured in a study of T cell repertoires in aging, cancer and after chemotherapy. Turning to the study itself: Some 8.1 million TCR reads were in the whole dataset. The study's findings and limits: In healthy donors, age-related TCR diversity loss mainly reflected lost richness. Compared with age-matched healthy donors, untreated hematological or solid cancer patients showed higher blood TCR clonality.

TRB rearrangements spanning V, D and J were amplified using mixed TRB-A/B primers. One entry per CDR3 protein results from TCRdb running MiXCR on the multiplex PCR reads. The profile shows 2,800 or so distinct CDR3 sequences, approximately 38% of them singletons. Germline V gene data show CDR1 as LNHDA and CDR2 as SQIVND (reference sequence). This CDR3 contains 12 residues. V gave up 5 bases and J gave up 7 bases, with 12 bases separating them. About this clonotype: What it binds is not known.

The template was genomic DNA from peripheral blood, not RNA. This TCR came from a human donor with a blood cancer. Input material: blood. The chain employs TRBV19 and TRBJ2-7, with a possible D match to TRBD2 (5 bases). The CDR3 sequence: CASSLRPGEQYF. DNA for the CDR3: TGTGCCAGTAGTCTACGACCGGGGGAGCAGTACTTC.